This is a list of T cell receptor beta chains from one sample in a study of blood T cell repertoires in COVID-19. Clones were read by immunoSEQ multiplex PCR, and TCRdb kept only the in-frame ones, dropping some. The sample includes about 190,000 clones, 65% to 85% seen only once; the top ten take about 4.9%. The sample consisted of peripheral blood. The receptor source for this set is a woman in her twenties or thirties with acute or convalescent COVID-19. CDR3s include the opening cysteine and the closing phenylalanine or tryptophan. A D gene is named only where the DNA matches it firmly. Expanded clones get a size class; other rows say once, few or many, or leave the size out.

v_call,d_call,clone_size,j_call,cdr3_aa,cdr3_nt
TRBV6-2/TRBV6-3,.,.,TRBJ1-5,CASSYLGQSNQPQHF,TGTGCCAGCAGTTACCTCGGACAGAGCAATCAGCCCCAGCATTTT
TRBV30,.,.,TRBJ2-1,CAWSALEEQFF,TGTGCCTGGAGTGCTCTAGAGGAGCAGTTCTTC
TRBV29-1,.,few,TRBJ1-3,CSVDGQISGNTIYF,TGCAGCGTTGACGGACAGATCTCTGGAAACACCATATATTTT
TRBV7-8,.,once,TRBJ1-6,CASSLEHNSPLHF,TGTGCCAGCAGCTTAGAGCATAATTCACCCCTCCACTTT
TRBV11-1,TRBD1,once,TRBJ1-2,CASSRATGGEYGYTF,TGTGCCAGCAGCCGAGCTACAGGGGGCGAATATGGCTACACCTTC
TRBV28,.,.,TRBJ2-7,CASSPGYEQYF,TGTGCCAGCAGCCCCGGCTACGAGCAGTACTTC
TRBV29-1,.,.,TRBJ2-7,CSVLGRSVEQYF,TGCAGCGTTTTGGGCAGGTCCGTCGAGCAGTACTTC
TRBV3-1/TRBV3-2,TRBD2,.,TRBJ2-1,CASSPPGLAGSPEQFF,TGTGCCAGCAGCCCCCCGGGACTAGCGGGAAGCCCTGAGCAGTTCTTC
TRBV5-1,.,once,TRBJ2-5,CASRASAETQYF,TGCGCCAGCCGAGCGTCTGCGGAGACCCAGTACTTC
TRBV18,TRBD1,.,TRBJ1-5,CASSPPQIRTGSNQPQHF,TGTGCCAGCTCACCACCGCAAATAAGGACAGGGAGCAATCAGCCCCAGCATTTT
TRBV14,TRBD2,.,TRBJ2-1,CASSQVSFSGYDNEQFF,TGTGCCAGCAGCCAAGTATCGTTTAGCGGGTATGACAATGAGCAGTTCTTC
TRBV30,.,.,TRBJ2-7,CAWVTGGVKYF,TGTGCCTGGGTTACAGGGGGGGTTAAGTACTTC
TRBV5-6,.,.,TRBJ2-1,CASRRQRNEQFF,TGTGCCAGCAGACGACAGAGGAATGAGCAGTTCTTC
TRBV5-1,.,few,TRBJ1-6,CASSLVKGRNNSPLHF,TGCGCCAGCAGCTTGGTCAAGGGGAGGAATAATTCACCCCTCCACTTT
TRBV14,.,.,TRBJ2-2,CASSQGAHVTGELFF,TGTGCCAGCAGCCAAGGGGCGCACGTCACCGGGGAGCTGTTTTTT
TRBV4-2,.,once,TRBJ2-5,CASSQGQFQETQYF,TGTGCCAGCAGCCAAGGACAATTCCAAGAGACCCAGTACTTC
TRBV2,TRBD1,.,TRBJ1-5,CASTQGAQGGQPQHF,TGTGCCAGCACCCAGGGGGCACAGGGAGGTCAGCCCCAGCATTTT
TRBV6-6,TRBD1,.,TRBJ1-6,CASKGGTGDSPLHF,TGTGCCAGCAAAGGCGGGACAGGGGATTCACCCCTCCACTTT
TRBV28,.,.,TRBJ2-2,CASSLITAGPVGTGELFF,TGTGCCAGCAGTTTAATAACGGCGGGTCCGGTAGGCACCGGGGAGCTGTTTTTT
TRBV13,.,.,TRBJ2-5,CASSAPRDSTKDRTQYF,TGTGCCAGCAGCGCTCCCCGGGACTCCACCAAGGATAGGACCCAGTACTTC
TRBV14,.,once,TRBJ2-1,CASSQKMGVSYNEQFF,TGTGCCAGCAGCCAAAAGATGGGCGTTTCCTACAATGAGCAGTTCTTC
TRBV9,.,.,TRBJ2-1,CASSVGQSNEQFF,TGTGCCAGCAGCGTAGGCCAGTCCAATGAGCAGTTCTTC
TRBV24-1,.,.,TRBJ2-3,CATSDPKPGTDTQYF,TGTGCCACCAGTGACCCTAAGCCGGGCACAGATACGCAGTATTTT
TRBV9,.,few,TRBJ1-1,CASSVEIGRTEAFF,TGTGCCAGCAGCGTCGAAATCGGGAGAACTGAAGCTTTCTTT
TRBV9,TRBD1,few,TRBJ1-2,CASSATGRSNYGYTF,TGTGCCAGCAGCGCGACAGGGAGATCTAACTATGGCTACACCTTC
TRBV6-1,.,.,TRBJ1-1,CASSERGRNTEAFF,TGTGCCAGCAGTGAACGTGGCAGGAACACTGAAGCTTTCTTT
TRBV11-3,TRBD1,.,TRBJ1-1,CASARDRDTEAFF,TGTGCCAGCGCTCGGGACAGGGACACTGAAGCTTTCTTT
TRBV5-5,.,.,TRBJ1-3,CASSATGGRNTIYF,TGTGCCAGCTCTGCAACGGGGGGGCGAAACACCATATATTTT
TRBV6-6,.,few,TRBJ1-6,CASRVRGGSYNSPLHF,TGTGCCAGCAGGGTACGGGGGGGCTCCTATAATTCACCCCTCCACTTT
TRBV11-2,.,.,TRBJ2-1,CASSSLQRSPAEQFF,TGTGCCAGCAGCTCCCTCCAGCGGAGCCCCGCGGAGCAGTTCTTC
TRBV18,TRBD1,once,TRBJ1-2,CASSPNRGDYGYTF,TGTGCCAGCTCCCCTAACAGGGGCGACTATGGCTACACCTTC
TRBV19,TRBD2,.,TRBJ2-5,CASSSGLVKTQYF,TGTGCCAGTAGTTCCGGACTAGTAAAGACCCAGTACTTC
TRBV7-2,TRBD1,.,TRBJ2-7,CASSTGQGYEQYF,TGTGCCAGCAGCACCGGACAGGGCTACGAGCAGTACTTC
TRBV24-1,TRBD2,.,TRBJ2-1,CATSDPSSGSYNEQFF,TGTGCCACCAGTGACCCCTCTAGCGGCTCCTACAATGAGCAGTTCTTC
TRBV20-1,TRBD1,.,TRBJ1-2,CSASVTSGGTTLFYGYTF,TGCAGTGCTAGTGTAACTTCAGGGGGCACTACCCTATTCTATGGCTACACCTTC
TRBV29-1,.,few,TRBJ2-1,CSVAAGRNEQFF,TGCAGCGTTGCGGCAGGGAGGAATGAGCAGTTCTTC
TRBV19,.,few,TRBJ2-3,CATLDGGTDTQYF,TGTGCCACCCTTGACGGGGGCACAGATACGCAGTATTTT
TRBV5-1,.,.,TRBJ1-2,CASSFFEGGYGYTF,TGCGCCAGCAGCTTCTTCGAAGGGGGCTATGGCTACACCTTC
TRBV15,.,.,TRBJ1-6,CATARGVSNSPLHF,TGTGCCACCGCGCGGGGAGTGAGTAATTCACCCCTCCACTTT
TRBV5-5,.,.,TRBJ2-5,CASSLALEETQYF,TGTGCCAGCAGCTTGGCCCTAGAAGAGACCCAGTACTTC
TRBV16,TRBD2,.,TRBJ2-1,CASSLRGGTSGNEQFF,TGTGCCAGCAGCCTCAGGGGCGGGACTAGCGGGAATGAGCAGTTCTTC
TRBV19,TRBD1,.,TRBJ1-4,CASSVGTANEKLFF,TGTGCCAGTAGTGTAGGGACAGCTAATGAAAAACTGTTTTTT
TRBV30,.,.,TRBJ1-6,CALGHLNSPLHF,TGTGCCTTAGGACATCTCAATTCACCCCTCCACTTT
TRBV5-8,.,.,TRBJ2-1,CASSQGDSSYNEQFF,TGTGCCAGCAGCCAGGGGGACTCCTCCTACAATGAGCAGTTCTTC
TRBV15,.,.,TRBJ1-6,CATSRGRVTNSPLHF,TGTGCCACCAGCCGCGGCCGGGTCACCAATTCACCCCTCCACTTT
TRBV27,TRBD1,.,TRBJ1-5,CASRKEGAKDQPQHF,TGTGCCAGCAGGAAGGAGGGGGCGAAGGATCAGCCCCAGCATTTT
TRBV7-2,.,.,TRBJ1-6,CASSFRTAGSPLHF,TGTGCCAGCAGCTTTCGGACCGCGGGTTCACCCCTCCACTTT
TRBV5-6,TRBD1,.,TRBJ1-5,CASSYRDRRNQPQHF,TGTGCCAGCAGCTATAGGGACAGGAGAAATCAGCCCCAGCATTTT
TRBV19,.,.,TRBJ1-5,CASSMTVNQPQHF,TGTGCCAGTAGTATGACAGTAAATCAGCCCCAGCATTTT